A single T cell receptor (beta chain) is shown here with its context. What it binds is unknown. The study profiled TCR beta VDJ and CDR3 using genomic DNA as template. Via MiXCR, TCRdb re-called the reads, giving one row per CDR3 protein. In the table there are 250,000 to 300,000 distinct CDR3 sequences, roughly three fifths of which are singletons. Trimming took 5 bases from V and 3 from J, leaving 17 bases between them. The CDR3 extends over 15 amino acids. Germline CDR1 reads SEHNR; CDR2 reads FQNEAQ (reference sequence). The data are from a study of CD8+CD57+ T cells in acquired aplastic anemia. Study-level information: Quantities of DNA derived from sorted CD4+ and CD8+ cells averaged roughly 3 ug.

General study points: Around 29 shared CD8+ CDR3s appeared highly expressed within patients' immunodominant clones.

The chain uses TRBV7-9 and TRBJ2-7, with D tentatively TRBD1 or TRBD2 (5 bases each). This TCR came from a human donor with severe aplastic anemia or a healthy control (not recorded which). Sequencing was performed on sorted CD4+, CD8+, or CD8+CD57+ T cells (not recorded which) from PBMCs. The CDR3 DNA reads TGTGCCAGCAGCGTCCCGCCGGGGCTTGGCTACGAGCAGTACTTC. This gives the protein CASSVPPGLGYEQYF.